The T cell receptor (beta chain) described here comes from a study of blood T cell repertoires in COVID-19. Clones were sequenced by immunoSEQ multiplex PCR, and TCRdb holds only the in-frame ones, with some missing. The sample records 150,000 to 200,000 clones, roughly 80% being singletons. CDR1 and CDR2 (germline): SGHTA, FQGTGA. CDR3 length equals 18 residues. Trimming pared 5 bases from V and 6 bases from J, leaving 26 bases between. The chain links TRBV7-3 to TRBJ2-1, with D possibly being TRBD1 (6 bases). The source of this sequence is a man aged 55 to 70 with active or convalescent COVID-19. Specimen: peripheral blood. CDR3 nucleotide sequence: TGTGCCAGCAGCCCTAGGCATGGGGGCCCGTCTCTTAGCAATGAGCAGTTCTTC. It translates to CASSPRHGGPSLSNEQFF.